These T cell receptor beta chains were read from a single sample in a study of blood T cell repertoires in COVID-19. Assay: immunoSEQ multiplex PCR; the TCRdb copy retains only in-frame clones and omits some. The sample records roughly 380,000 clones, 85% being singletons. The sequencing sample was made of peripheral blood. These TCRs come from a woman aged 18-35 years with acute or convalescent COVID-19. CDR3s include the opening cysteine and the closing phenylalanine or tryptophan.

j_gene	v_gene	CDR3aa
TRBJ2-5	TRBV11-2	CASSLTLGLGFVETQYF
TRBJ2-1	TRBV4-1	CASNGRVGFYNEQFF
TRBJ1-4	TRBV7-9	CASSPDRGRATNEKLFF
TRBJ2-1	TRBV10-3	CAISETSGVNEQFF
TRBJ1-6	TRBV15	CATSLDTDSPLHF
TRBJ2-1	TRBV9	CASSPISGRARDEQFF
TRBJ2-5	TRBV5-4	CASSLAGAGGGAETQYF
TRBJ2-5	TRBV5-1	CASSIGQGEETQYF
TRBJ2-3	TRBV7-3	CASSTWGQDTDTQYF
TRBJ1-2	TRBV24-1	CATRGQDYGYTF
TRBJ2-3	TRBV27	CASSLRDTQYF
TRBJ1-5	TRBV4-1	CASSQADREWSNQPQHF
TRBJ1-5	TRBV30	CAWSGTGVNQPQHF
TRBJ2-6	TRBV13	CASSSRGTLYPSGANVLTF
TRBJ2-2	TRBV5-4	CASSLDGRTGNTGELFF
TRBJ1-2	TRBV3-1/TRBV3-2	CASSQDEGIHYGYTF
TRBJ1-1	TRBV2	CASSVGQNTEAFF
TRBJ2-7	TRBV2	CASSVTYEQYF
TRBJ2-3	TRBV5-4	CASSLSGGARDTQYF
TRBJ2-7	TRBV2	CASSRGQAYEQYF
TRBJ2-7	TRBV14	CASSQGTGKRQYF
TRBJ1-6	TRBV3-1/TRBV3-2	CASSQGRIYNSPLHF
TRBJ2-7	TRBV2	CASSVETASYEQYF
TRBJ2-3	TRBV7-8	CASTLGGAGDTQYF
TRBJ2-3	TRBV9	CASSGQGAQGDTQYF
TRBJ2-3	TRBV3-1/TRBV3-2	CASTPQGSTDTQYF
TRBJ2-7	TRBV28	CASSRTGWQYF
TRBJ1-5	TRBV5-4	CASSLGGGEPQHF
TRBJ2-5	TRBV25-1	CASSDAGLETQYF
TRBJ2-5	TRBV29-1	CSVELGQGRETQYF
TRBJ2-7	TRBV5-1	CASSATGNSYEQYF
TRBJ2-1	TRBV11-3	CASSQTGDEQFF
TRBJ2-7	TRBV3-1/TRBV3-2	CASSHSSNTGTGGREQYF
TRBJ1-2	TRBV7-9	CASSPDGWSTGLDGYTF
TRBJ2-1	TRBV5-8	CASSPSVVRVGYNEQFF
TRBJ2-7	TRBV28	CASSAYRSDEQYF
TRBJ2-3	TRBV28	CASSFLDSTDTQYF
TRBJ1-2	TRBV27	CASSDRGNGYTF
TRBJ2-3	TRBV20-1	CSASRQADNPDTQYF
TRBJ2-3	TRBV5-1	CASSSSRSTDTQYF
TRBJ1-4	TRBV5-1	CASSLGREQEKLFF
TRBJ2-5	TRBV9	CASSVGLDRGETQYF
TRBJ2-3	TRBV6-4	CASSPSRSGGAPDTQYF
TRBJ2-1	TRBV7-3	CASSLGQGAHEQFF
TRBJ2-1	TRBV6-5	CASSYAGRDEQFF
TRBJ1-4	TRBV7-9	CASSPTDSATNEKLFF
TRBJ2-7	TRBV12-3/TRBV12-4	CASSLHGYEQYF
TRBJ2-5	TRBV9	CASSVDGSGRQETQYF
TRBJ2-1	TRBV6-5	CASSYSGASYNEQFF
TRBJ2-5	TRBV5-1	CASIQGKTQYF
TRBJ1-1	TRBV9	CASSARTVDTEAFF
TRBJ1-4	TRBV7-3	CASSLGTATNEKLFF
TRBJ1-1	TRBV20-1	CSWGQNTEAFF
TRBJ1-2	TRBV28	CASTLGGFRNYGYTF
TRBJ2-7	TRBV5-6	CASAAGSSYEQYF
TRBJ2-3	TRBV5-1	CASTVDSRSTDTQYF
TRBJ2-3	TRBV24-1	CATSDSTSGSTDTQYF
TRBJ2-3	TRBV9	CASSRQGASTDTQYF